This T cell receptor beta chain stems from a study of radiotherapy plus CTLA-4 blockade in lung cancer. The CDR3 is made up of 13 amino acids. Between the trimmed V and J ends, which lost 1 base and 12 bases, there was a span of 13 bases. Germline assignment: CDR1 SGHVS and CDR2 FQNEAQ. The method was immunoSEQ multiplex PCR; TCRdb's version includes in-frame clones alone and lacks a portion of them. The table has around 100,000 clones, around 74% seen once; the top ten hold around 3%. The source was peripheral blood, collected from a patient treated with radiotherapy plus ipilimumab. The rearrangement links TRBV7-8 to TRBJ1-5; D uncertain. The TCR sequence derives from a human donor with non-small cell lung cancer who had a partial response to radiotherapy plus ipilimumab. Some clones in this sample may be carry-over from other donors' samples. The CDR3 coding sequence is TGTGCCAGCAGCTTAGAATACAACCAACGCCAGCATTTT. Translation gives CASSLEYNQRQHF.